Presented here are 6 T cell receptor beta chains from one specimen sequenced in a study of shared clonotypes between healthy human individuals (dated by TCRdb to the early 2020s). Libraries were prepared through the immunoSEQ multiplex PCR assay. Sourced from immuneACCESS, this table was stored by TCRdb with only in-frame sequences that have V and J called. A share of the clones is absent; for the studies checked, an unresolved V gene accounts for under half, and the remainder has no known explanation. A total of hundreds of thousands of clones appear in this sample, 74% of them only once. Of the sample, around 1.6% is held by the ten largest clones. The sequenced sample consisted of memory CD4+ T cells sorted from blood. Interpreted using the paper, the cell subset or site label stands for: CD45RA-negative fraction. The receptors derive from a woman under 40 in good health.

The chain carries TRBV23-1 and TRBJ2-1; D uncertain. TRBV23-1 is assigned to the ORF class and has an uncertain function. The CDR3 has 10 residues. Trimming stripped 8 bases from V and 4 bases from J, with 3 bases between. The CDR3 region has the DNA TGCGCCAGCTGTTACAATGAGCAGTTCTTC. Translation: CASCYNEQFF.

This sequence joins TRBV28 and TRBJ2-1; 8 bases fit TRBD1. Germline V gene lookup returns CDR1 MDHEN and CDR2 SYDVKM. V gave up 6 bases and J gave up 9 bases; unmatched junction bases: 10. This CDR3 has 14 residues. DNA for the CDR3: TGTGCCAGCAGGCTCCCAGGGGGCATTGGTGAGCAGTTCTTC. Its protein product is CASRLPGGIGEQFF.

This clone was counted a single time. The chain is built from TRBV30 and TRBJ1-5; D possibly corresponds to TRBD1 (5 bases). Trimming removed 0 bases at V and 5 bases at J, with 11 bases between. Germline CDR1 GTSNPN, CDR2 SVGIG (reference sequence). This CDR3 comprises 14 residues. The CDR3 is CAWSVEAGHQPQHF. The CDR3 region has the DNA TGTGCCTGGAGTGTCGAGGCAGGGCATCAGCCCCAGCATTTT.

The chain couples TRBV27 to TRBJ1-2; 7 bases are a match to TRBD1. The J segment lost 4 bases and the V segment lost 4 bases, leaving 6 bases of the junction unmatched. The CDR3 loop spans 14 amino acids. Germline V lookup: CDR1 MNHEY, CDR2 SMNVEV (reference sequence). DNA for the CDR3: TGTGCCAGCAGTTCCATAGACAGGGCCTATGGCTACACCTTC. Its translation: CASSSIDRAYGYTF.

J is TRBJ2-7 and V is TRBV5-1; 10 bases are a match to TRBD1. This CDR3 is built from 17 residues. J lost 4 bases, V lost 0 bases, and 10 bases had no gene match. Looked up from germline, CDR1 is SGHRS and CDR2 is YFSETQ. Here the CDR3 DNA reads TGCGCCAGCAGCTTGGCCTCATCGACAGGGGGCGCTTACGAGCAGTACTTC. It translates to CASSLASSTGGAYEQYF.

Details on this clone: This may arise from a read error, as a much more abundant clone is one base away. The genes are TRBV28 and TRBJ1-3; D not certain. Per germline, CDR1 MDHEN and CDR2 SYDVKM. The CDR3 totals 13 residues. Trimming shortened V by 2 bases and J by 0 bases, and 2 bases separated the two germline ends. CDR3 DNA sequence: TGTGCCAGCAGTTTACACTCTGGAAACACCATATATTTT. Protein sequence: CASSLHSGNTIYF.